This is a list of T cell receptor beta chains from one sample in a study of Ad26.COV2.S vaccination and SARS-CoV-2 variants. Sequencing was performed with immunoSEQ multiplex PCR; in TCRdb, only in-frame clones are kept and a portion is missing. The repertoire holds about 320,000 clones, around 81% seen once, with roughly 2% in the top ten. Sequenced here: peripheral blood, sampled in a trial of Ad26.COV2.S vaccine versus placebo. These receptors were collected from a person aged 18-60 years who received the Ad26.COV2.S COVID-19 vaccine or a placebo. The CDR3 runs from the conserved cysteine through the conserved F or W. Each record gives: V gene, J gene, CDR3 length, CDR3 protein.

V: TRBV4-1
J: TRBJ1-5
length: 15
CDR3: CASSQGKTGNQPQHF

V: TRBV24-1
J: TRBJ2-3
length: 16
CDR3: CATSDRSRDYTDTQYF

V: TRBV5-1
J: TRBJ2-3
length: 14
CDR3: CASREQLGGNTQYF

V: TRBV19
J: TRBJ1-1
length: 16
CDR3: CASSPRPTGRNTEAFF

V: TRBV10-3
J: TRBJ2-7
length: 13
CDR3: CAISASRLDEQYF

V: TRBV21-1
J: TRBJ1-2
length: 8
CDR3: CASSVYTF

V: TRBV27
J: TRBJ2-5
length: 17
CDR3: CASSFYAAGGRGETQYF

V: TRBV2
J: TRBJ1-5
length: 15
CDR3: CASSRTGGDNQPQHF

V: TRBV5-5
J: TRBJ2-5
length: 13
CDR3: CASSSGTRETQYF

V: TRBV5-1
J: TRBJ2-5
length: 16
CDR3: CASSPRTGTMGETQYF

V: TRBV5-1
J: TRBJ2-5
length: 14
CDR3: CASSLGTGEETQYF

V: TRBV21-1
J: TRBJ1-3
length: 13
CDR3: CASSKFSGNTIYF

V: TRBV5-1
J: TRBJ2-5
length: 14
CDR3: CASSKTGTEETQYF

V: TRBV7-8
J: TRBJ2-7
length: 15
CDR3: CASSLEAGLAYEQYF

V: TRBV7-3
J: TRBJ1-2
length: 16
CDR3: CASSPGPQGAPGRYTF

V: TRBV28
J: TRBJ2-7
length: 12
CDR3: CASSPRPGEQYF

V: TRBV12-5
J: TRBJ1-5
length: 17
CDR3: CASGPNTDRGSNQPQHF

V: TRBV27
J: TRBJ2-2
length: 18
CDR3: CASSPIKGRQGAIGELFF

V: TRBV9
J: TRBJ2-3
length: 15
CDR3: CASSPRGAVTDTQYF

V: TRBV10-3
J: TRBJ2-7
length: 16
CDR3: CAISYPTGGFSYEQYF

V: TRBV9
J: TRBJ2-7
length: 15
CDR3: CASSVDAGTGVEQYF

V: TRBV7-4
J: TRBJ1-5
length: 18
CDR3: CASSLEGHGCGRNQPQHF

V: TRBV2
J: TRBJ1-1
length: 14
CDR3: CASRLGLWNTEAFF

V: TRBV2
J: TRBJ1-1
length: 14
CDR3: CASSVTRDRLGAFF

V: TRBV5-1
J: TRBJ1-4
length: 18
CDR3: CASSLGTGGAGTNEKLFF

V: TRBV20-1
J: TRBJ2-3
length: 14
CDR3: CSASRLASTDTQYF

V: TRBV28
J: TRBJ1-1
length: 15
CDR3: CASSFNQGQKGGSFF

V: TRBV7-3
J: TRBJ2-3
length: 16
CDR3: CASSLRASGGGDTQYF